This T cell receptor (beta chain) appears in the sequencing data of a study of T cell responses to AZD1222 COVID-19 vaccine. Overall study results and limits: Vaccination with two AZD1222 doses was followed by a rise in Spike-specific TCR breadth and depth. The repertoires were collected only after the peak T cell response. Females outnumbered males among donors, who were mostly white British; clonal diversity was possibly underestimated. The reported proportion of spike-specific TCRs targeting unmutated variant regions was nearly half.

Using immunoSEQ multiplex PCR, the repertoire was profiled, and TCRdb retains in-frame clones only, with some absent. The table records 45,000 to 55,000 clones, 65% to 90% of them present only once. A word on this clone: Its matching antigen is unknown.

The sequencing used peripheral blood, collected 28 days after the second AZD1222 dose. The sequence was obtained from an adult who received the AZD1222 COVID-19 vaccine.

The CDR3 reads CSAKGSYGYTF. CDR3 bases: TGCAGTGCTAAGGGGAGCTATGGCTACACCTTC. The chain is built from TRBV20-1 and TRBJ1-2; D may be TRBD1 (5 bases). The CDR3 has 11 amino acids. Trimming cost V 4 bases and J 4 bases, with 7 bases left between them. Germline V lookup: CDR1 DFQATT, CDR2 SNEGSKA (reference sequence).